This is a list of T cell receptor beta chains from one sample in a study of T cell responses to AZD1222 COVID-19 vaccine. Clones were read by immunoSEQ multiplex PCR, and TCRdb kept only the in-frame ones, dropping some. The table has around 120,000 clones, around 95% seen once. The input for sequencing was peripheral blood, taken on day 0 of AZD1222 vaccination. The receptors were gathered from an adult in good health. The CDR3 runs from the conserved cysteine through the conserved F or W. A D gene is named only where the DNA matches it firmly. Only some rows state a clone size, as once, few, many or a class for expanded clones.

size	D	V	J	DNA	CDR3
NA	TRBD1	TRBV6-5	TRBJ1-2	TGTGCCAGCAAAGTGACAGGGGTGGAAGGCTACACCTTC	CASKVTGVEGYTF
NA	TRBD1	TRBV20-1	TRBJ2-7	TGCAGTGCTAGTGGACAGGGTTACACCTACGAGCAGTACTTC	CSASGQGYTYEQYF
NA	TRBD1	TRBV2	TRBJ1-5	TGTGCCAGCAGATTCCTACAACAGGGGAATCAGCCCCAGCATTTT	CASRFLQQGNQPQHF
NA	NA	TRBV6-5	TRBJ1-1	TGTGCCAGCAGTACGACAGGAAACACTGAAGCTTTCTTT	CASSTTGNTEAFF
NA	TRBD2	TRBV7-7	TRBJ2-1	TGTGCTAGCAGCTTAGAACTAGCGGGAGATCATGAGCAGTTCTTC	CASSLELAGDHEQFF
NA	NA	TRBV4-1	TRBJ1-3	TGCGCCAGCAGCCAAGACTACCCCCCCCCTGGAAACACCATATATTTT	CASSQDYPPPGNTIYF
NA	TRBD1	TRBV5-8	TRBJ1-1	TGTGCCAGCAGCTTGGTAGCAGGGGGGCCGAACACTGAAGCTTTCTTT	CASSLVAGGPNTEAFF
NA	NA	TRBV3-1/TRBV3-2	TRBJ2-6	TGTGCCAGCAGCCCTCGTAAGGGGGGTTCTGGGGCCAACGTCCTGACTTTC	CASSPRKGGSGANVLTF
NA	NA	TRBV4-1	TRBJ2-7	TGCGCCAGCAGCCAAGATATAACCGGGTACGAGCAGTACTTC	CASSQDITGYEQYF
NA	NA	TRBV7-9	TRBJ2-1	TGTGCCAGCAGCTTAGTTGGTGGAATAGCCTACAATGAGCAGTTCTTC	CASSLVGGIAYNEQFF
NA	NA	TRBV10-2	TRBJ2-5	TGCGCCAGCAGTGAAGGGGTCTTTGAGTACCAAGAGACCCAGTACTTC	CASSEGVFEYQETQYF
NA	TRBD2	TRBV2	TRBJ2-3	TGTGCCACCCTAGCGGAGAACACAGATACGCAGTATTTT	CATLAENTDTQYF
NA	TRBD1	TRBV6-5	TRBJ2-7	TGTGCCAGCAGTTCAGGGGGCCGAGGGTACGAGCAGTACTTC	CASSSGGRGYEQYF
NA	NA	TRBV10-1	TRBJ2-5	TGCGCCAGCAGTCCTACTAGCAGCGAGACCCAGTACTTC	CASSPTSSETQYF
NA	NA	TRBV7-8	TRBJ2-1	TGTGCCAGCAGCTTGAACCCCTGGGCGGGTAGCTCCTACAATGAGCAGTTCTTC	CASSLNPWAGSSYNEQFF
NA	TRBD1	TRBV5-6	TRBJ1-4	TGTGCCAGCAGCTTCGGGACAGGCCGAAATGAAAAACTGTTTTTT	CASSFGTGRNEKLFF
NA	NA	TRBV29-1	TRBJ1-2	TGCGAGTCCTCCGGGAACCACTATGGCTACACCTTC	CESSGNHYGYTF
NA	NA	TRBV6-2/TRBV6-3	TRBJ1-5	TGTGCCAGCAGTTACTCGACACGAAATCAGCCCCAGCATTTT	CASSYSTRNQPQHF
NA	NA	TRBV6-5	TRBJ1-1	TGTGCCAGCACCCAAACCGGGAATATGAACACTGAAGCTTTCTTT	CASTQTGNMNTEAFF
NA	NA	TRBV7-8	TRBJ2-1	TGTGCCAGCAGCTTAGTGGACACTGAGCAGTTCTTC	CASSLVDTEQFF
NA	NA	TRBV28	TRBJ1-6	TGTGCCAGCAGTTTTCCACAGGGCACCCTCCACTTT	CASSFPQGTLHF
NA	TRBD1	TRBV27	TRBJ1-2	TGTGCCAGCAGTTTGCGGGACAGGGGTAAATTTTATGGCTACACCTTC	CASSLRDRGKFYGYTF
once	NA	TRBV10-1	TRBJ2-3	TGCGCCAGCAGTGAGCGGGGGATCGGCACAGATACGCAGTATTTT	CASSERGIGTDTQYF
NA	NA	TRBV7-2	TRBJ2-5	TGTGCCAGCAGCTTAAATGGGGGACTGGAGCAAGAGACCCAGTACTTC	CASSLNGGLEQETQYF
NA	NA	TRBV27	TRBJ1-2	TGTGCCAGCGGCGCTAGACAGGTGGCTAGGTACACCTTC	CASGARQVARYTF
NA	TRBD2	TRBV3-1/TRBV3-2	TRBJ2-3	TGTGCCAGCAGCCAAGCACGGGAGGACACGCAGTATTTT	CASSQAREDTQYF
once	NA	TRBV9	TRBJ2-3	TGTGCCAGCAGCGTAATTGACGGTTTAGGTGAGGTTACGCAGTATTTT	CASSVIDGLGEVTQYF
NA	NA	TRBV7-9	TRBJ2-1	TGTGCCAGCAGCTTAGAGGACTACCACAATGAGCAGTTCTTC	CASSLEDYHNEQFF
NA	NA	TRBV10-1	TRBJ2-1	TGCGCCAGCAGCGAGGCGGGGTACAATGAGCAGTTCTTC	CASSEAGYNEQFF
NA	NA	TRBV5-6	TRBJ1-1	TGTGCCAGCAGCCTGGAGGCTGAAGCTTTCTTT	CASSLEAEAFF
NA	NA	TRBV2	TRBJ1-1	TGTGCCAGCAGTGGGGGAGGGGTGACTGAAGCTTTCTTT	CASSGGGVTEAFF